A single sample is the source of the 27 T cell receptor beta chains below, sequenced in a study of early T cells in non-severe SARS-CoV-2 infection. Using its own MiXCR run on the 5' RACE reads, TCRdb lists one record per CDR3 protein. The table lists 85,000 to 100,000 distinct CDR3 sequences, approximately 9.9% of them singletons. This specimen was whole blood, taken at baseline. The receptors shown here come from an adult who was a healthcare worker with PCR-confirmed SARS-CoV-2 infection or an uninfected control (not recorded which).

The sample holds a few counts of this clonotype. The CDR3 reads CSVGQQETQYF. CDR3 coding DNA: TGCAGCGTTGGACAGCAAGAGACCCAGTACTTC. The chain employs TRBV29-1 and TRBJ2-5; D is perhaps TRBD1 (5 bases). V was shortened by 4 bases and J by 2 bases, with 5 bases between the two germline ends. The germline V gene encodes CDR1 SQVTM and CDR2 ANQGSEA. The CDR3 is 11 amino acids. The full variable domain, its missing parts supplied by reference TRBV29-1 and TRBJ2-5, is SAVISQKPSRDICQRGTSLTIQCQVDSQVTMMFWYRQQPGQSLTLIATANQGSEATYESGFVIDKFPISRPNLTFSTLTVSNMSPEDSSIYLCSVGQQETQYFGPGTRLLVL.

The chain couples TRBV30 to TRBJ2-5; maybe TRBD1 (6 bases). In germline, CDR1 is GTSNPN, CDR2 SVGIG (reference sequence). V was clipped by 8 bases and J by 5 bases, with 12 bases between them. The CDR3 is 11 residues long. The CDR3 is CAGTGSETQYF. The CDR3 nucleotides read TGTGCCGGCACAGGGAGCGAGACCCAGTACTTC. The full variable domain, completed using reference TRBV30 and TRBJ2-5, is SQTIHQWPATLVQPVGSPLSLECTVEGTSNPNLYWYRQAAGRGLQLLFYSVGIGQISSEVPQNLSASRPQDRQFILSSKKLLLSDSGFYLCAGTGSETQYFGPGTRLLVL.

V gene TRBV25-1 combines with J gene TRBJ2-3, with 8 bases aligning to TRBD1. This CDR3 region has 14 residues. V lost 6 bases and J lost 2; bases outside the gene matches: 4. CDR1 MGHDK and CDR2 SYGVNS come from the germline V gene. In DNA, the CDR3 is TGTGCCAGCAGGAAGACAGGGGACACAGATACGCAGTATTTT. Its protein product is CASRKTGDTDTQYF.

The chain recombines TRBV3-1 with TRBJ2-1, with D unresolved. V lost 2 bases and J lost 3, with 8 bases in between. The germline gives CDR1 LGHDT, CDR2 YNNKEL (reference sequence). The CDR3 runs to 14 residues. The CDR3 sequence: CASSQFNSYNEQFF. The CDR3 DNA follows: TGTGCCAGCAGCCAATTCAACAGCTACAATGAGCAGTTCTTC.

This clonotype was seen repeatedly, ten times or more. The genes are TRBV12-3 or TRBV12-4 and TRBJ1-2, with D possibly TRBD1 on 6 matching bases. V lost 5 bases and J 6 bases, leaving 13 bases between the germline ends. The CDR3 loop spans 13 amino acids. In DNA, the CDR3 is TGTGCCAGCAGTGGAACAGGGAGTGATGGCTACACCTTC. Translating it yields CASSGTGSDGYTF.

The chain employs TRBV14 and TRBJ2-1, with 11 bases fitting TRBD1. J lost 0 bases, V lost 2 bases, and 12 bases had no gene match. The germline V gene has CDR1 SGHDN and CDR2 FVKESK. The CDR3 spans 20 residues. CDR3 residues: CASSQPRSRTGGDSYNEQFF. CDR3 coding DNA: TGTGCCAGCAGCCAACCTAGAAGTCGGACAGGGGGCGACTCCTACAATGAGCAGTTCTTC. The variable domain in full, with the rest retrieved from reference TRBV14 and TRBJ2-1, is EAGVTQFPSHSVIEKGQTVTLRCDPISGHDNLYWYRRVMGKEIKFLLHFVKESKQDESGMPNNRFLAERTGGTYSTLKVQPAELEDSGVYFCASSQPRSRTGGDSYNEQFFGPGTRLTVL.

The V gene is TRBV6-5, the J gene TRBJ2-5; D unclear. The germline CDR1 and CDR2 sequences are MNHEY and SVGAGI. CDR3 length: 14 amino acids. With 5 bases removed from V and 1 base from J, the gap between germline ends came to 11 bases. This chain's CDR3 is CASSLTLSQETQYF. The DNA for the CDR3 is TGTGCCAGCAGTCTTACGCTTTCCCAAGAGACCCAGTACTTC.

The chain has TRBV9 and TRBJ2-7; TRBD1 agrees at 7 bases. From germline, CDR1 is SGDLS and CDR2 YYNGEE. The length of the CDR3 is 15 residues. Trimming removed 0 bases from V and 3 bases from J; junction bases left unmatched: 6. The DNA for the CDR3 is TGTGCCAGCAGCGTAGGTTATGGGACAGACTACGAGCAGTACTTC. It specifies CASSVGYGTDYEQYF.

This clonotype has only a few counts. The CDR3 loop is CASSAQGSGGYTF. CDR3 bases: TGTGCCAGCAGTGCACAGGGTTCCGGTGGCTACACCTTC. This sequence joins TRBV6-6 and TRBJ1-2; tentative D call: TRBD1 (6 bases). The V end was cut by 5 bases, the J end by 7 bases, with 14 bases between. The CDR3 has 13 amino acids. CDR1 and CDR2 from the germline V gene are MNHNY and SVGAGI (reference sequence).

This clonotype came up many times. The rearrangement joins TRBV29-1 to TRBJ2-1, with D perhaps matching TRBD2 (5 bases). Germline-derived CDR1 and CDR2 are SQVTM and ANQGSEA. V was pared by 4 bases and J by 8 bases, with 18 bases between. The CDR3 spans 14 residues. The CDR3 loop reads CSVAGIPTADEQFF. CDR3 in DNA: TGCAGCGTTGCTGGAATCCCCACAGCGGATGAGCAGTTCTTC.

Only a few counts were recorded for this clonotype. The chain carries TRBV6-6 and TRBJ2-3; no firm D call. The CDR3 is 14 residues long. The germline gives CDR1 MNHNY, CDR2 SVGAGI (reference sequence). Between the trimmed V and J ends, which lost 2 bases and 1 base, there was a span of 7 bases. CDR3 loop: CASSYDGRTDTQYF. As DNA, the CDR3 is TGTGCCAGCAGTTACGATGGGCGCACAGATACGCAGTATTTT.

The chain has TRBV7-9 and TRBJ1-6; D is unclear. The CDR3 spans 12 residues. Germline CDR1 is SEHNR and CDR2 is FQNEAQ (reference sequence). V was pared by 5 bases and J by 8 bases, with 7 bases between. The CDR3 sequence is CASSPQHSPLHF. The CDR3, as DNA: TGTGCCAGCAGCCCGCAACATTCACCCCTCCACTTT.

This clonotype was found a few times. This rearrangement joins TRBV29-1 to TRBJ2-1; D is undetermined. Per germline, CDR1 SQVTM and CDR2 ANQGSEA. This CDR3 is built from 13 residues. V dropped 3 bases and J dropped 15 bases, with 21 bases sitting between them. Here the CDR3 DNA reads TGCAGCGTTGAGCCTCCGACTGACGCTTTTCGGTTCTTC. It translates to CSVEPPTDAFRFF.

This clonotype was observed at least ten times. In DNA, the CDR3 is TGCAGTGCAAAGAGGGTAAACACTGAAGCTTTCTTT. Translated: CSAKRVNTEAFF. This rearrangement joins TRBV20-1 to TRBJ1-1; D call uncertain. CDR3 length: 12 residues. Germline CDR1 reads DFQATT; CDR2 reads SNEGSKA (reference sequence). Trimming shortened V by 6 bases and J by 2 bases, and 10 bases separated the two germline ends.

This rearrangement joins TRBV20-1 to TRBJ1-5, with D maybe TRBD1 (5 bases). This CDR3 is 12 amino acids long. In germline, CDR1 is DFQATT, CDR2 SNEGSKA (reference sequence). Trimming took off 4 bases at V and 7 bases at J, with 11 bases between the two ends. CDR3 region: CSATKQGQPQHF. Written as DNA, the CDR3 is TGCAGTGCTACCAAGCAGGGCCAGCCCCAGCATTTT.

This clonotype showed up many times. The chain is built from TRBV6-2 or TRBV6-3 and TRBJ1-2; D call uncertain. The CDR3 consists of 13 residues. Trimming left V 6 bases short and J 8 bases short, with 16 bases between. CDR1 is MNHEY and CDR2 is SVGEGT in the germline V gene. The CDR3 DNA sequence: TGTGCCAGCAGCGGACTCGCCAGCCGGGGCTACACCTTC. The encoded protein is CASSGLASRGYTF.

This clonotype came up a few times. The gene calls are TRBV7-9 and TRBJ2-5; 9 bases agree with TRBD2. The junction had 13 bases not matched to a gene; V was cut back by 1 base and J by 7 bases. CDR3 size: 17 residues. CDR1 SEHNR and CDR2 FQNEAQ come from the germline V gene (reference sequence). The CDR3 loop reads CASSLGPSGTAKRTQYF. CDR3 coding DNA: TGTGCCAGCAGCTTAGGCCCTAGCGGGACGGCCAAGAGGACCCAGTACTTC.

This clonotype has ten or more counts. The rearrangement links TRBV29-1 to TRBJ1-1; the D gene is possibly TRBD1 (6 bases). Germline V gene data show CDR1 as SQVTM and CDR2 as ANQGSEA. The CDR3 consists of 12 residues. The V and J ends lost 7 bases and 7 bases respectively, with 16 bases between them. The chain's CDR3 is CSARDIGNEAFF. The CDR3 DNA reads TGCAGCGCCAGGGACATCGGGAATGAAGCTTTCTTT.

This clonotype showed up many times. The chain uses TRBV29-1 and TRBJ2-7; D is uncertain. Germline CDR1 reads SQVTM; CDR2 reads ANQGSEA. V was trimmed by 3 bases and J by 4 bases, leaving 7 bases between them. The CDR3 spans 11 residues. CDR3 DNA sequence: TGCAGCGTTGATACCGGGTACGAGCAGTACTTC. This encodes CSVDTGYEQYF.

This clonotype came up once. The chain is built from TRBV12-3 or TRBV12-4 and TRBJ2-7, with a weak D call TRBD1 (6 bases). V lost 3 bases and J lost 3, with 9 bases in between. The CDR3 is 13 amino acids. CDR3 DNA sequence: TGTGCCAGCAGTTTCCCGACAGGCTACGAGCAGTACTTC. It translates to CASSFPTGYEQYF.

The chain links TRBV21-1 to TRBJ2-7. TRBV21-1 constitutes a pseudogene. The CDR3 is 10 amino acids. CDR3 DNA: TGTGCCAGCAGAGGTGACGAGCAGTACTTC. This gives the protein CASRGDEQYF.

This clonotype was detected only a few times. The chain employs TRBV2 and TRBJ2-2; weak D call: TRBD1 (5 bases). Trimming cost V 2 bases and J 6 bases, with 7 bases left between them. The CDR3 runs 13 residues. The germline V gene has CDR1 SNHLY and CDR2 FYNNEI. This CDR3 reads CASSELGPGELFF. In nucleotides, the CDR3 is TGTGCCAGCAGTGAATTGGGGCCCGGGGAGCTGTTTTTT.

This clonotype showed up just a few times. The rearrangement joins TRBV13 to TRBJ2-5; no reliable D call. The germline V gene has CDR1 PRHDT and CDR2 FYEKMQ (reference sequence). The CDR3 totals 14 residues. The V gene lost 5 bases and the J gene lost 1 base, with 11 bases spanning the gap. CDR3 coding DNA: TGTGCCAGCAGCCCGTCTCCCAGCCAAGAGACCCAGTACTTC. Protein: CASSPSPSQETQYF. The entire variable domain, with the rest obtained from reference TRBV13 and TRBJ2-5, is as follows: AAGVIQSPRHLIKEKRETATLKCYPIPRHDTVYWYQQGPGQDPQFLISFYEKMQSDKGSIPDRFSAQQFSDYHSELNMSSLELGDSALYFCASSPSPSQETQYFGPGTRLLVL.

This clonotype has a handful of counts. This chain links TRBV2 with TRBJ1-1; tentatively, D is TRBD1 (5 bases). Trimming left V 7 bases short and J 0 bases short, with 18 bases between. The CDR3 consists of 16 residues. Germline CDR1 and CDR2: SNHLY and FYNNEI. DNA of the CDR3: TGTGCCAGCAATAGAGGCGGGGCTGCGATGAACACTGAAGCTTTCTTT. Residues: CASNRGGAAMNTEAFF.

There are many counts of this clonotype. The chain is built from TRBV4-3 and TRBJ2-2, with D unresolved. The CDR3 sequence is 11 residues long. Germline CDR1 and CDR2: LGHNA and YSLEER. The V end was cut by 4 bases, the J end by 5 bases, with 2 bases between. This chain's CDR3 is CASSRTGELFF. The CDR3 DNA is TGCGCCAGCAGCCGTACCGGGGAGCTGTTTTTT.

This clonotype was found many times. The chain joins TRBV19 to TRBJ2-1; 8 positions agree with TRBD2. The germline gives CDR1 LNHDA, CDR2 SQIVND (reference sequence). V shed 9 bases and J 3 bases; nucleotides not matched to a gene: 13. The CDR3 has 16 amino acids. CDR3 region: CASSTTLAVLYNEQFF. In DNA, the CDR3 is TGTGCCAGCTCAACCACACTAGCGGTCCTCTACAATGAGCAGTTCTTC.

This chain connects TRBV4-3 to TRBJ2-1, with a weak D call TRBD2 (6 bases). The CDR3 has 13 amino acids. Germline V gene sequence: CDR1 LGHNA, CDR2 YSLEER. V was cut by 3 bases and J by 8 bases, with 11 bases left in between. CDR3 in DNA: TGCGCCAGCAGCCAGCTCACTAGCCATGAGCAGTTCTTC. Its protein is CASSQLTSHEQFF.